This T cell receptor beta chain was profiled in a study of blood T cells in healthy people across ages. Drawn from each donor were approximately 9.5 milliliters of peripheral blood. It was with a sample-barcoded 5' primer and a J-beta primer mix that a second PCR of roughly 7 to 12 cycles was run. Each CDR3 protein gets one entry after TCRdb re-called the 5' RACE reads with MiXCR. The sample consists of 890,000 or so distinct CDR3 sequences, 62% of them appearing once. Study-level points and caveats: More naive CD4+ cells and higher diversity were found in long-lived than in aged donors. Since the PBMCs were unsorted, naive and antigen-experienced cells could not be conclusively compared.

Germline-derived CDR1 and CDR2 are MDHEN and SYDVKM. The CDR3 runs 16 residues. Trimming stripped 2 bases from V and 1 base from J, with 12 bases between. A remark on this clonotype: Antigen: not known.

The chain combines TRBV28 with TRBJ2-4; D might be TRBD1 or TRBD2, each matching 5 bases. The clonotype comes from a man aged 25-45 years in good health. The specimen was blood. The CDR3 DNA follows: TGTGCCAGCAGTTTAATAGGGGAGAATGCCAAAAACATTCAGTACTTC. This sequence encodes CASSLIGENAKNIQYF.